The source of this T cell receptor beta chain is a study of blood T cell repertoires in COVID-19. Looking at the study overall: The origin of the acute and convalescent COVID-19 samples was the United States, Italy and Spain. From T cells, B-cell-depleted T cells, or PBMCs came the material, which was cDNA or gDNA.

The CDR3 has 15 residues. J was trimmed by 2 bases and V by 3 bases; bases with no gene match: 4. CDR1 and CDR2 from the germline V gene are SEHNR and FQNEAQ (reference sequence). In the study's own analysis: It was from reference gene primer amplification that nucleated cell counts were estimated. Method: immunoSEQ multiplex PCR; TCRdb's copy keeps in-frame clones and lacks some. The D gene and trimming were derived from the DNA, and the V and J assignments and clone size from that table. The table lists about 310,000 clones, roughly 84% of them singletons. The chain employs TRBV7-9 and TRBJ2-5; 9 bases map to TRBD2. Sample: peripheral blood. The clonotype comes from a middle-aged man with active or convalescent COVID-19. CDR3 loop: CASSFPSGVQETQYF. CDR3 sequence (DNA): TGTGCCAGCAGCTTCCCTAGCGGGGTTCAAGAGACCCAGTACTTC.